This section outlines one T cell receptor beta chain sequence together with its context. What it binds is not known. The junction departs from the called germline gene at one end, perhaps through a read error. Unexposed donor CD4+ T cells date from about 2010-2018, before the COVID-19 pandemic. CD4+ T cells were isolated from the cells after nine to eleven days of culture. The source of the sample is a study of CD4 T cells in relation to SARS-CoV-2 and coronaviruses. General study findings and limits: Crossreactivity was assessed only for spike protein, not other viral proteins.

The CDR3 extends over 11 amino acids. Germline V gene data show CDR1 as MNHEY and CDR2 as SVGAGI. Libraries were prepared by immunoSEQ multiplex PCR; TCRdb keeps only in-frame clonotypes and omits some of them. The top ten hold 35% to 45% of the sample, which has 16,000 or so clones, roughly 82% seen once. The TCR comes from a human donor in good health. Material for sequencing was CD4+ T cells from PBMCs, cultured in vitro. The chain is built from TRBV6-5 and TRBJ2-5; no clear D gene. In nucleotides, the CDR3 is TGCGCGGCTGTCAGCCAAGAGACCCAGTACTTC. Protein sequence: CAAVSQETQYF.